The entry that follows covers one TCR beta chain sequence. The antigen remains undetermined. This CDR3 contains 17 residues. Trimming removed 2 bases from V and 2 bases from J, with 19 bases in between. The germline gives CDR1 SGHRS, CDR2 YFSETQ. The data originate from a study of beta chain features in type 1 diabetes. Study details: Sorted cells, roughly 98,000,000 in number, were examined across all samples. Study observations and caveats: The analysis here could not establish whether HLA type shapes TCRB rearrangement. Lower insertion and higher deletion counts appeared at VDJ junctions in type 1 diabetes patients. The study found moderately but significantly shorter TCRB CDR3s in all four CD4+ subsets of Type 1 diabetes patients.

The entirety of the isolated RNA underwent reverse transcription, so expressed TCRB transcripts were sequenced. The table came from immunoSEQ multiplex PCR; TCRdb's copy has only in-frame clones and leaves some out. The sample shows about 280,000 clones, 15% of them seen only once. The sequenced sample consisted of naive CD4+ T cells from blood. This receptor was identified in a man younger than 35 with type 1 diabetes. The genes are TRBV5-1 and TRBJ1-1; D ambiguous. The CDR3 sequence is CASSFITRGRSNTEAFF. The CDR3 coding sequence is TGCGCCAGCAGCTTCATTACCCGGGGAAGATCCAACACTGAAGCTTTCTTT.